This entry lists 9 T cell receptor beta chains sequenced from one sample in a study of identical twins. TCRdb used MiXCR to reprocess the 5' RACE reads, holding one entry per CDR3 protein. This sample carries about 890,000 distinct CDR3 sequences, 9% to 15% of them seen once, and the ten largest clones take around 1.5%. These same data were also listed under a study on yellow fever vaccine responses in identical twins.

Sequencing input: PBMCs. The source is a woman under 30 in good health.

The CDR3 protein is CASRQGFSTDTQYF. CDR3 in DNA: TGTGCCAGCAGACAGGGGTTCAGCACAGATACGCAGTATTTT. The chain uses TRBV3-1 and TRBJ2-3, with 7 bases fitting TRBD1. Germline-derived CDR1 and CDR2 are LGHDT and YNNKEL (reference sequence). This CDR3 region has 14 residues. The V gene end was trimmed by 6 bases and the J gene end by 0 bases; junction bases not matched to a gene: 3.

Worth noting for this clonotype: The junction shows a germline mismatch at one end, possibly a read error. V usage is TRBV6-1 and J usage is TRBJ2-7; D gene unclear. The V gene's germline CDR1 is MNHNS and CDR2 SASEGT. CDR3 length equals 16 residues. In DNA, the CDR3 is TGTGCCAGCAGTGAACGGGCGAGGAGTGTCTCCTCCGAGCAGTACTTC. Its translation: CASSERARSVSSEQYF.

V usage is TRBV12-3 or TRBV12-4 and J usage is TRBJ2-5, with 7 nucleotides matching TRBD2. The V gene end was trimmed by 5 bases and the J gene end by 4 bases; junction bases not matched to a gene: 13. The CDR3 contains 16 residues. The CDR3 region is CASSPGGGRARETQYF. The CDR3 nucleotides read TGTGCCAGCAGTCCCGGAGGTGGGAGGGCCAGAGAGACCCAGTACTTC.

The V and J genes are TRBV4-1 and TRBJ1-1; 10 nucleotides agree with TRBD1. The CDR3 is made up of 15 amino acids. The germline V gene has CDR1 MGHRA and CDR2 YSYEKL. The ends lost 6 bases at V and 1 base at J; junction bases unmatched: 5. CDR3 sequence reads: CASRRQGAANTEAFF. For the CDR3, the DNA is TGCGCCAGCAGGAGACAGGGGGCCGCGAACACTGAAGCTTTCTTT.

This clonotype was seen a few times. The chain recombines TRBV18 with TRBJ2-3; TRBD1 might be the D (6 bases). Trimming took 0 bases from V and 3 from J, leaving 13 bases between them. The germline gives CDR1 KGHSH, CDR2 LQKENI. CDR3 length: 16 residues. The CDR3 DNA sequence: TGTGCCAGCTCACCACCATCTGGGGGCGTTACAGATACGCAGTATTTT. It specifies CASSPPSGGVTDTQYF.

The chain recombines TRBV4-1 with TRBJ2-2; D gene unclear. The CDR3 runs to 16 residues. Germline assignment: CDR1 MGHRA and CDR2 YSYEKL. Trimming left V 0 bases short and J 5 bases short, with 13 bases between. CDR3 protein: CASSQDVAGGTGELFF. CDR3 DNA sequence: TGCGCCAGCAGCCAAGATGTCGCAGGTGGGACCGGGGAGCTGTTTTTT.

For the CDR3, the DNA is TGTGCCAGCTCACCACCGACGAGCTACAATGAGCAGTTCTTC. This sequence encodes CASSPPTSYNEQFF. The rearrangement joins TRBV18 to TRBJ2-1; D ambiguous. The ends were cut back, 0 bases at V and 3 bases at J, with 6 bases in the middle. Per the germline V gene, CDR1 is KGHSH and CDR2 is LQKENI. This CDR3 is built from 14 residues.

Only a few counts were recorded for this clonotype. The gene calls are TRBV28 and TRBJ2-1, with D unresolved. The ends were cut back, 1 base at V and 4 bases at J, with 11 bases in the middle. The CDR3 runs to 15 residues. CDR1 MDHEN and CDR2 SYDVKM come from the germline V gene. CDR3 sequence (DNA): TGTGCCAGCAGTTTATCACAGTTAATGTACAATGAGCAGTTCTTC. Amino acids: CASSLSQLMYNEQFF. Looking up the rest from reference TRBV28 and TRBJ2-1 gives the full variable domain: DVKVTQSSRYLVKRTGEKVFLECVQDMDHENMFWYRQDPGLGLRLIYFSYDVKMKEKGDIPEGYSVSREKKERFSLILESASTNQTSMYLCASSLSQLMYNEQFFGPGTRLTVL.

The J gene is TRBJ2-7, the V gene TRBV5-5; weak D call: TRBD1 (6 bases). Trimming took 1 base from V and 5 from J, leaving 25 bases between them. Germline CDR1 and CDR2: SGHKS and YYEKEE (reference sequence). The CDR3 is made up of 18 amino acids. CDR3 nucleotides: TGTGCCAGCAGCTTGCCGGGACACCTGATACGGGGATCCCACGAGCAGTACTTC. Amino acids: CASSLPGHLIRGSHEQYF.